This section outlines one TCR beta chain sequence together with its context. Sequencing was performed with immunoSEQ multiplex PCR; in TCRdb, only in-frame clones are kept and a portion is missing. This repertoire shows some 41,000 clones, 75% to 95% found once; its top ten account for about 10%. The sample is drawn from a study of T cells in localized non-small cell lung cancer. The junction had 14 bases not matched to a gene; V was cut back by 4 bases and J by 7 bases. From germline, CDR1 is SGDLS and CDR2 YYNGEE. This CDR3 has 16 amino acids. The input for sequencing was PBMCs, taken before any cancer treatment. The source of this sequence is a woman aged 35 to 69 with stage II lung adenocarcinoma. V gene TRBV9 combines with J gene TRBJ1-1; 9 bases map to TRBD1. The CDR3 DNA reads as TGTGCCAGCAGCCCGCCGGGACAGGGAACCTCCAGTGAAGCTTTCTTT. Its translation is CASSPPGQGTSSEAFF.